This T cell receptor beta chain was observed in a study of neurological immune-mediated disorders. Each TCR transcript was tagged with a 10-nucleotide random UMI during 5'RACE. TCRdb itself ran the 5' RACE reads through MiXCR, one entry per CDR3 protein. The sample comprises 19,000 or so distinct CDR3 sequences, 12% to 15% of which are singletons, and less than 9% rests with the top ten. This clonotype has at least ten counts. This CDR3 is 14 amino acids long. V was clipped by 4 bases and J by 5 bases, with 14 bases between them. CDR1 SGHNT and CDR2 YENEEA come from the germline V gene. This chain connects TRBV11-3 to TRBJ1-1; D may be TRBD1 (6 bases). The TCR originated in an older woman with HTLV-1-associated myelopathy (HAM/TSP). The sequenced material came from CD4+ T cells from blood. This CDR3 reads CASSSEYQGTEAFF. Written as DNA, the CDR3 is TGTGCCAGCAGCTCAGAGTATCAGGGGACTGAAGCTTTCTTT.